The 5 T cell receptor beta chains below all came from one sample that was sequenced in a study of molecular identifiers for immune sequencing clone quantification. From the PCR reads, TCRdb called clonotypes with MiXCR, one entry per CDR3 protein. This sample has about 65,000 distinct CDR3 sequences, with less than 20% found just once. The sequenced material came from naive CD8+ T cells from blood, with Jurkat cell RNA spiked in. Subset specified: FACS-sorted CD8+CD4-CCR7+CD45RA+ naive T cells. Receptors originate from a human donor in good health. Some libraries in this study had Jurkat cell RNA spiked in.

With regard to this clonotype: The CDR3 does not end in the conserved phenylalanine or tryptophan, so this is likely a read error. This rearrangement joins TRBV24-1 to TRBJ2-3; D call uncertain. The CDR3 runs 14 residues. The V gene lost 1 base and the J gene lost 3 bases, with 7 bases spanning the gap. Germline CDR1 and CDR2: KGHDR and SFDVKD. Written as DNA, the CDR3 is TGTGCCACCAGTGATTTTGGAGTAACAGATACGCAGTATCTT. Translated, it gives CATSDFGVTDTQYL.

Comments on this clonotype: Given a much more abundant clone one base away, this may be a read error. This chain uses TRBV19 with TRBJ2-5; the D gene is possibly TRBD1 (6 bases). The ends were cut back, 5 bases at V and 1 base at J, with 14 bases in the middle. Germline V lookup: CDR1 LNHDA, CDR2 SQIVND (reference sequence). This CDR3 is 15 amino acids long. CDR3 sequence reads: CASSPRTAPQETQYF. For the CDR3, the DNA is TGTGCCAGTAGTCCACGGACAGCTCCCCAAGAGACCCAGTACTTC.

The DNA of the CDR3 is TGCAGTGCTAGGTTTCTTGAGGGAGGCCCTTCAGTGTACAATGAGCAGTTCTTC. Protein sequence: CSARFLEGGPSVYNEQFF. This chain joins TRBV20-1 and TRBJ2-1; D is perhaps TRBD2 (6 bases). The CDR3 spans 18 residues. V was shortened by 3 bases and J by 4 bases, with 25 bases between the two germline ends. Germline V gene sequence: CDR1 DFQATT, CDR2 SNEGSKA (reference sequence).

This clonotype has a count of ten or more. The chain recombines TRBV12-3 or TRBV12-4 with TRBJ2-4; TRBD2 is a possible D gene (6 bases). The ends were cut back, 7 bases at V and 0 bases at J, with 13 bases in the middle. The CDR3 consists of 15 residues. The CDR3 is CASMNGGLAKNIQYF. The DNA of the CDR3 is TGTGCCAGCATGAACGGGGGTCTAGCCAAAAACATTCAGTACTTC.

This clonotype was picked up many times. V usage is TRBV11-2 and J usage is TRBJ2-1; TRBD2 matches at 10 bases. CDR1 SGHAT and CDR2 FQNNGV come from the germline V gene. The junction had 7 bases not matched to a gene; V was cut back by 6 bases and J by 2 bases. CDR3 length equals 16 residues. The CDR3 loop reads CASSSPAGGAYNEQFF. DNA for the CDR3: TGTGCCAGCAGTTCCCCAGCGGGAGGGGCCTACAATGAGCAGTTCTTC. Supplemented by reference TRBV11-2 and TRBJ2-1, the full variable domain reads EAGVAQSPRYKIIEKRQSVAFWCNPISGHATLYWYQQILGQGPKLLIQFQNNGVVDDSQLPKDRFSAERLKGVDSTLKIQPAKLEDSAVYLCASSSPAGGAYNEQFFGPGTRLTVL.